These T cell receptor beta chains were read from a single sample in a study of shared clonotypes between healthy human individuals. The method was immunoSEQ multiplex PCR; TCRdb's version includes in-frame clones alone and lacks a portion of them. Here the sample spans 2 million to 2.5 million clones, 85% to 95% being singletons. Sequenced: naive CD4+ T cells from PBMCs. Receptors were obtained from a young man in good health. Some clones in this sample may be carry-over from other donors' samples. Each CDR3 is given with its conserved first and last residue.

CDR3aa | len | v_gene
CASSNGRGDGYTF | 13 | TRBV28
CASSVAGSGGELFF | 14 | TRBV9
CASSYVFGGNQPQHF | 15 | TRBV6-5
CASSGISTSYEQYF | 14 | TRBV2
CASSESVANYGYTF | 14 | TRBV10-2
CASTRTSGSPYEQYF | 15 | TRBV6-5
CASSLRPIVGTNQETQYF | 18 | TRBV7-6
CASSGRGPGYGYTF | 14 | TRBV19
CASSTGQVNFNEQFF | 15 | TRBV19
CAWIGQGLMNTEAFF | 15 | TRBV30
CASSQDQLSNQPQHF | 15 | TRBV4-2
CAWDREATEAFF | 12 | TRBV30
CASTLGTGVRYGYTF | 15 | TRBV28
CSALRLGYNEQFF | 13 | TRBV29-1
CASSLNRGGSYEQYF | 15 | TRBV5-6
CASSQVGQVQETQYF | 15 | TRBV4-1
CASSVAPGEQYF | 12 | TRBV5-5
CASSVGPARPQHF | 13 | TRBV9
CASSLEINLGTGHYEQYF | 18 | TRBV11-2
CASSLAGVQETQYF | 14 | TRBV5-1
CASIRGRAGNQPQHF | 15 | TRBV28
CASTAGQGTRGYTF | 14 | TRBV10-2
CASSRGTSGYEQYF | 14 | TRBV4-1
CASSFSTGDAQRSQYF | 16 | TRBV5-6
CATSRGGGSLAATNEKLFF | 19 | TRBV15
CASSYWLDSQNTEAFF | 16 | TRBV6-5
CASSPGGARSYEQYF | 15 | TRBV7-2
CASSLDGTPGLLLLYF | 16 | TRBV5-5
CASSALDGGMAYEQYF | 16 | TRBV7-8
CASTSGTGVGYTF | 13 | TRBV5-1